A single sample is the source of the 3 T cell receptor beta chains below, sequenced in a study of blood T cell repertoires in COVID-19. Some clones are missing from TCRdb's copy, which holds only in-frame ones; the method was immunoSEQ multiplex PCR. The sample consists of around 400,000 clones, just over 90% of them appearing once. Specimen: PBMCs or T cells enriched from blood (not recorded which). These receptors all stem from a woman aged 40 to 55 who had been exposed to COVID-19.

The table lists this clone with a count of one. The rearrangement uses TRBV5-1 and TRBJ1-1, with D perhaps TRBD1 (6 bases). Trimming shortened V by 7 bases and J by 6 bases, and 22 bases separated the two germline ends. The CDR3 has 15 residues. Germline assignment: CDR1 SGHRS and CDR2 YFSETQ. The CDR3 region is CASARDVSQGSEAFF. The CDR3 DNA reads as TGCGCCAGCGCCCGTGACGTCTCACAGGGCTCTGAAGCTTTCTTT.

This clone was found once. The chain has TRBV5-3 and TRBJ2-1; the D gene is possibly TRBD2 (6 bases). TRBV5-3 is assigned to the ORF class and has an uncertain function. This CDR3 region has 14 residues. The V end was cut by 4 bases, the J end by 6 bases, with 14 bases between. CDR3 residues: CARSLRLDSNEQFF. In DNA, the CDR3 is TGTGCCAGAAGCCTGAGACTAGATAGCAATGAGCAGTTCTTC.

The chain employs TRBV5-6 and TRBJ1-3; no definite D call. This CDR3 region has 16 residues. Trimming removed 0 bases at V and 0 bases at J, with 10 bases between. Germline CDR1 SGHDT, CDR2 YYEEEE. CDR3 in DNA: TGTGCCAGCAGCTTGGCAGTCAGTTTCTCTGGAAACACCATATATTTT. Residues: CASSLAVSFSGNTIYF.